Sequencing of this T cell receptor (beta chain) was carried out in a study of beta chain features in type 1 diabetes. Study as a whole: Cell yields, gender and age were comparable in patients and healthy donors. Researchers looked at approximately 100,000,000 sorted cells across all samples.

The authors sorted CD4+ naive, central memory, regulatory and stem cell-like memory cells via CD45RO/CCR7/CD25/CD127/CD95/CD27. Sorted populations all had greater than 98% purity. The CDR3 has 16 amino acids. Germline values: CDR1 MNHNS, CDR2 SASEGT. Trimming at V came to 3 bases and at J to 4 bases, leaving 7 bases not matched to a gene. The table lists this clone with a few counts. Reverse transcription of all isolated RNA meant that expressed TCRB transcripts were sequenced. The method was immunoSEQ multiplex PCR; TCRdb's version includes in-frame clones alone and lacks a portion of them. The sample contains about 930,000 clones, under 20% of which appear only once.

Sequenced sample: naive CD4+ T cells from blood. The chain carries TRBV6-1 and TRBJ2-2; the match to TRBD2 covers 8 bases. This receptor was identified in a young woman in good health. The CDR3 here is CASSDDLAGLTGELFF. The CDR3, as DNA: TGTGCCAGCAGTGACGATCTAGCGGGCCTCACCGGGGAGCTGTTTTTT.